One T cell receptor beta chain is described in this entry. The antigen is unknown. One end of the junction does not line up with germline, which may come from a read error. The record originates from a study of long-term antiretroviral therapy in people with HIV. Study results and caveats: Increased diversity was seen after ART, yet it remained lower than in transplant donor controls. HIV repertoires spanned tighter CDR3 length ranges than controls did.

Donors needed at least one pre-ART PBMC sample plus at least two post-ART samples. In germline, CDR1 is LGHNA, CDR2 YSLEER. This CDR3 is built from 13 residues. Survey level was the resolution at which the v3.0 immunoSEQ assay ran. TCRdb's table, derived via immunoSEQ multiplex PCR, lists solely in-frame clones and lacks some. The sample has fewer than 45,000 clones; roughly 85% are singletons. The sample here was unsorted PBMCs, taken 2.2 years after starting antiretroviral therapy. The chain combines TRBV4-3 with TRBJ2-7; possible D gene TRBD1, 5 bases. This clonotype originated in a man aged 18-30 years with HIV. The CDR3 region has the DNA TGCGCCAGCAGCCCCCCAAGATGGGGCAGGGCCCCCTTC. Protein: CASSPPRWGRAPF.